A selection of T cell receptor beta chains follows, all from one sample in a study of shared clonotypes between healthy human individuals. Produced via immunoSEQ multiplex PCR; TCRdb's table is partial and in-frame only. Of about 2 million clones listed, 85% to 95% were seen once; the top ten hold 0.13%. The specimen was naive CD4+ T cells sorted from blood. These receptors originate from a man aged 18 to 29 in good health. CDR3s include the opening cysteine and the closing phenylalanine or tryptophan. The order of the fields is clone size, J gene, CDR3 length, D gene, V gene, CDR3 DNA, CDR3 protein. A D gene is named only where the DNA matches it firmly. A row's size may be missing; if present it is once, few, many or a size class.

NA	TRBJ2-7	14	TRBD2	TRBV10-1	TGCGCCAGCAGTGAGCGGGAGGTGCCCTACGAGCAGTACTTC	CASSEREVPYEQYF
NA	TRBJ1-5	14	NA	TRBV7-9	TGTGCCAGCAGCCGCGGGGAAGGGGTTCAGCCCCAGCATTTT	CASSRGEGVQPQHF
NA	TRBJ2-7	16	TRBD2	TRBV4-3	TGCGCCAGCAGCCAAGTGGTCCGTAGCGGGAGCTACGAGCAGTACTTC	CASSQVVRSGSYEQYF
NA	TRBJ1-6	15	NA	TRBV7-2	TGTGCCAGCAATGGACGGAGCTCCTATAATTCACCCCTCCACTTT	CASNGRSSYNSPLHF
NA	TRBJ2-1	15	TRBD2	TRBV7-9	TGTGCCAGCAGCCCCGGGACTAGCGGACACAATGAGCAGTTCTTC	CASSPGTSGHNEQFF
NA	TRBJ2-5	16	TRBD2	TRBV2	TGTGCCAGCAGCTCGACTAGCGGGGGGGCCCAAGAGACCCAGTACTTC	CASSSTSGGAQETQYF
NA	TRBJ2-2	13	NA	TRBV10-3	TGTGCCTCCTTCCGGGGGCAGGCAGGGGAGCTGTTTTTT	CASFRGQAGELFF
NA	TRBJ1-3	12	NA	TRBV5-6	TGTGCCAGCAGCTTTGGGGGAAACACCATATATTTT	CASSFGGNTIYF
NA	TRBJ2-5	16	TRBD2	TRBV4-1	TGCGCCAGCAGCCAAGGCTCTAGCGGGCGTCAAGAGACCCAGTACTTC	CASSQGSSGRQETQYF
NA	TRBJ1-1	14	NA	TRBV7-2	TGTGCCAGCAGCTTACATGGGGGTTTCACTGAAGCTTTCTTT	CASSLHGGFTEAFF
NA	TRBJ2-7	14	TRBD2	TRBV6-6	TGTGCCAGCAGTATGACTAGCGGCCTCTACGAGCAGTACTTC	CASSMTSGLYEQYF
NA	TRBJ2-7	15	NA	TRBV15	TGTGCCACCAGCAGAGCGATACAGGTATGGGGGGAGCAGTACTTC	CATSRAIQVWGEQYF
NA	TRBJ1-1	12	NA	TRBV29-1	TGCAGCGTTGAAGAGGGAACCGCTGAAGCTTTCTTT	CSVEEGTAEAFF
NA	TRBJ2-3	14	TRBD2	TRBV11-2	TGTGCCAGCAGCTTGGGACTAGGTGTAGATACGCAGTATTTT	CASSLGLGVDTQYF
once	TRBJ2-7	11	NA	TRBV29-1	TGCAGCGTCGAAATAGTCTACGAGCAGTACTTC	CSVEIVYEQYF
NA	TRBJ2-7	14	TRBD1	TRBV2	TGTGCCAGCAGTGTCGACAGGGAGAGCTACGAGCAGTACTTC	CASSVDRESYEQYF
NA	TRBJ2-3	14	NA	TRBV21-1	TGTGCCAGCAGCAAAGTTTCTTCTACAGATACGCAGTATTTT	CASSKVSSTDTQYF
NA	TRBJ1-3	16	NA	TRBV4-1	TGCGCCAGCAGCCCAACGGACAGAGACTCTGGAAACACCATATATTTT	CASSPTDRDSGNTIYF
once	TRBJ2-5	14	NA	TRBV30	TGTGCCTGGAGTAGGATGACAGGGACTGAGACCCAGTACTTC	CAWSRMTGTETQYF
NA	TRBJ2-7	11	NA	TRBV29-1	TGCAGCGCCGGCAGGGCCGACGAGCAGTACTTC	CSAGRADEQYF
NA	TRBJ1-4	15	TRBD1	TRBV7-9	TGTGCCAGCAGCCGGACGGCAGGGGGTAATGAAAAACTGTTTTTT	CASSRTAGGNEKLFF
NA	TRBJ1-2	14	NA	TRBV7-2	TGTGCCAGCAGCTCCCGCCAGGGGAGAAATGGCTACACCTTC	CASSSRQGRNGYTF
NA	TRBJ2-7	13	NA	TRBV30	TGTGCCTTCGAAGGGGAAGGGTATGGCGAGCAGTACTTC	CAFEGEGYGEQYF
NA	TRBJ2-2	14	NA	TRBV2	TGTGCCAGCAGGTTTGAGTCTTTAGGCGGGGAGCTGTTTTTT	CASRFESLGGELFF
NA	TRBJ2-7	14	TRBD2	TRBV5-5	TGTGCCAGCAGCCTACTAGCGGGACAATACGAGCAGTACTTC	CASSLLAGQYEQYF
NA	TRBJ2-3	16	NA	TRBV5-1	TGCGCCAGCAGCTTCTACCACGAGCGCCGCACAGATACGCAGTATTTT	CASSFYHERRTDTQYF
NA	TRBJ2-1	15	NA	TRBV7-2	TGTGCCAGCAGCTTGACAGGATCCTCTTACAATGAGCAGTTCTTC	CASSLTGSSYNEQFF
NA	TRBJ1-2	15	NA	TRBV7-9	TGTGCCAGCAGCTTAGCGGCCGCCTCGAACTATGGCTACACCTTC	CASSLAAASNYGYTF
NA	TRBJ2-7	13	NA	TRBV18	TGTGCCAGCGCCCCCAGGGCGATGTACGAGCAGTACTTC	CASAPRAMYEQYF
NA	TRBJ1-5	15	TRBD1	TRBV27	TGTGCCAGCAGTTCCCTCGGACAGGGGGCTCAGCCCCAGCATTTT	CASSSLGQGAQPQHF
NA	TRBJ1-1	13	NA	TRBV29-1	TGCAGCGTCGACGGGGGGAAAGGGACTGAAGCTTTCTTT	CSVDGGKGTEAFF
NA	TRBJ2-2	15	NA	TRBV7-3	TGTGCCAGCAGCTTAAATAGGGGGTTCAACGGGGAGCTGTTTTTT	CASSLNRGFNGELFF
NA	TRBJ1-3	15	NA	TRBV10-3	TGTGCCATCAGTGAGTCTGCGGGCTCTGGAAACACCATATATTTT	CAISESAGSGNTIYF
NA	TRBJ2-7	13	NA	TRBV28	TGTGCCAGCAACCCAGGGGGGGGTTACGAGCAGTACTTC	CASNPGGGYEQYF
NA	TRBJ2-1	13	NA	TRBV6-1	TGTGCCAGCAGTGCTCGGGAAAACAATGAGCAGTTCTTC	CASSARENNEQFF
NA	TRBJ2-7	13	NA	TRBV7-2	TGTGCCAGCAGCTTAGATTTTGGATACGAGCAGTACTTC	CASSLDFGYEQYF
NA	TRBJ1-3	13	NA	TRBV5-4	TGTGCCAGCAGCTTGGCCCCAGGAAACACCATATATTTT	CASSLAPGNTIYF
NA	TRBJ2-7	15	NA	TRBV7-2	TGTGCCAGCAGCTTATCGGGCCAGGGCTCCTACGAGCAGTACTTC	CASSLSGQGSYEQYF
NA	TRBJ1-1	13	NA	TRBV6-5	TGTGCCAGTAACAGGGTGAGGAACACTGAAGCTTTCTTT	CASNRVRNTEAFF
NA	TRBJ1-2	13	NA	TRBV5-4	TGTGCCAGCAGCCCCGGCTGGGACTATGGCTACACCTTC	CASSPGWDYGYTF